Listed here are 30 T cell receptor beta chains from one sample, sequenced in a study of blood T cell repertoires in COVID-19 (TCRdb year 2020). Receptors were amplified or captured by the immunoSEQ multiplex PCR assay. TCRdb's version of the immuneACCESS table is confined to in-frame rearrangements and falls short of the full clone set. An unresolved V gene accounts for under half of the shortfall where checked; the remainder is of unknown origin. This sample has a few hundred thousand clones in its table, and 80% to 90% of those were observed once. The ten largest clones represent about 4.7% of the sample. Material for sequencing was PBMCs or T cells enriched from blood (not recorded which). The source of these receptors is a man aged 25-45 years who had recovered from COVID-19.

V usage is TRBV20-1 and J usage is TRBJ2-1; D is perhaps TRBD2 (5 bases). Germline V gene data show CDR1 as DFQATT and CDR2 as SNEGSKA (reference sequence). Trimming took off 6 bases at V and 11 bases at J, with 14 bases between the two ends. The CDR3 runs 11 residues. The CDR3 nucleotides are TGCAGTGCCTTGCCCGGGGTCCAGCAGTTCTTC. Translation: CSALPGVQQFF.

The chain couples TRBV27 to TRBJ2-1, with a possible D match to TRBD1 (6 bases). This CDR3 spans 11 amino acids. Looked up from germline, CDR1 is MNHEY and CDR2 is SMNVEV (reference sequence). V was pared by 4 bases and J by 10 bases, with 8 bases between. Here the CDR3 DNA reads TGTGCCAGCAGTTCCGGGACAGAGCAGTTCTTC. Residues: CASSSGTEQFF.

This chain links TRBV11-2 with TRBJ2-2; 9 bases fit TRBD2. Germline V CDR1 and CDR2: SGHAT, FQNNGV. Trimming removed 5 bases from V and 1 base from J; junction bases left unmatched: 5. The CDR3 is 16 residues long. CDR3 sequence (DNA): TGTGCCAGCAGCGTCTTAGCGGGGGTGAACACCGGGGAGCTGTTTTTT. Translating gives CASSVLAGVNTGELFF.

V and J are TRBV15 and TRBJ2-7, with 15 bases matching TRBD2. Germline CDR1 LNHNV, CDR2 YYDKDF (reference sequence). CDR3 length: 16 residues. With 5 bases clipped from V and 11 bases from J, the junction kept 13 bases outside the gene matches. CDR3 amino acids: CATSSGTSGGLALEYF. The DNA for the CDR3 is TGTGCCACCAGCTCGGGGACTAGCGGGGGGCTGGCGTTGGAGTACTTC.

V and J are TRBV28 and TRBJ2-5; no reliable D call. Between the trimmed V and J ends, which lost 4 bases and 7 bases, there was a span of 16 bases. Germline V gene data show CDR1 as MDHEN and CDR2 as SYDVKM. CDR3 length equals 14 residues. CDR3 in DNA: TGTGCCAGCAGTTCCCCCTCGAGGTCGGGGACCCAGTACTTC. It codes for CASSSPSRSGTQYF.

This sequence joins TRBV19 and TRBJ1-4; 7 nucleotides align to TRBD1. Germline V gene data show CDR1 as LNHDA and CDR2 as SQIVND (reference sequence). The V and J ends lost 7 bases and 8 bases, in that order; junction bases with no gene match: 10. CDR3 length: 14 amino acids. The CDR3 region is CASTTGSDLEKLFF. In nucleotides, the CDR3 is TGTGCCAGTACGACAGGGTCGGATTTAGAAAAACTGTTTTTT.

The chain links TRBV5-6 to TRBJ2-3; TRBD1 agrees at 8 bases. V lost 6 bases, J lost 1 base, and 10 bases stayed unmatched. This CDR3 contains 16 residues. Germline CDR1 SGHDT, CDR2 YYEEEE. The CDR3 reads CASTLPPGQGTDTQYF. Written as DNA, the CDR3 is TGTGCCAGCACCCTTCCGCCGGGACAGGGCACAGATACGCAGTATTTT.

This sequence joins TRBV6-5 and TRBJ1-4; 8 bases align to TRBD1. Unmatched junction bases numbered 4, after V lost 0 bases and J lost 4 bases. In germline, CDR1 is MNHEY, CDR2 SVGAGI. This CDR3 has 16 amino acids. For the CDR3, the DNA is TGTGCCAGCAGTTACTCGACAGGGGAACGTAATGAAAAACTGTTTTTT. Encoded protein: CASSYSTGERNEKLFF.

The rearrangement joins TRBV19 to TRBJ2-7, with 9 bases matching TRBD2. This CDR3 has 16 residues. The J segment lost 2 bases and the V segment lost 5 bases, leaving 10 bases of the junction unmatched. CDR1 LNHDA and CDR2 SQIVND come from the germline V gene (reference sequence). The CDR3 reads CASSSLSGGPPYEQYF. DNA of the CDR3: TGTGCCAGTAGTTCGCTTAGCGGGGGCCCCCCCTACGAGCAGTACTTC. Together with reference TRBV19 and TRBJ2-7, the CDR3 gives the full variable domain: DGGITQSPKYLFRKEGQNVTLSCEQNLNHDAMYWYRQDPGQGLRLIYYSQIVNDFQKGDIAEGYSVSREKKESFPLTVTSAQKNPTAFYLCASSSLSGGPPYEQYFGPGTRLTVT.

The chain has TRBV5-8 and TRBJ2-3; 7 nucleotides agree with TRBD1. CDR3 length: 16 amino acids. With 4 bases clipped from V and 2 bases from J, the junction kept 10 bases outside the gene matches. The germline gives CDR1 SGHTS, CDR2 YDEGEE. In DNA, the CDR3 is TGTGCCAGCAGCCAGGGGGTCGGGGCGACCACAGATACGCAGTATTTT. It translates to CASSQGVGATTDTQYF.

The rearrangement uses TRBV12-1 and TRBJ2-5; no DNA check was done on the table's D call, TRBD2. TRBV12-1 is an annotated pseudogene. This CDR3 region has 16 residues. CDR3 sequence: CASSSGTSGEQETQYF. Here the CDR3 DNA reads TGTGCCAGCAGCTCGGGGACTAGCGGGGAGCAAGAGACCCAGTACTTC.

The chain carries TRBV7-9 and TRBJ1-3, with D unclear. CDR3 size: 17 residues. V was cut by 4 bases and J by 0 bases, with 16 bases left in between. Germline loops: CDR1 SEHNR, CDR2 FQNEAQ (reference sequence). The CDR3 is CASSSTRQKFSGNTIYF. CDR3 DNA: TGTGCCAGCAGCTCCACCCGCCAGAAGTTCTCTGGAAACACCATATATTTT. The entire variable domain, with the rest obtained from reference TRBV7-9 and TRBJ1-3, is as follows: DTGVSQNPRHKITKRGQNVTFRCDPISEHNRLYWYRQTLGQGPEFLTYFQNEAQLEKSRLLSDRFSAERPKGSFSTLEIQRTEQGDSAMYLCASSSTRQKFSGNTIYFGEGSWLTVV.

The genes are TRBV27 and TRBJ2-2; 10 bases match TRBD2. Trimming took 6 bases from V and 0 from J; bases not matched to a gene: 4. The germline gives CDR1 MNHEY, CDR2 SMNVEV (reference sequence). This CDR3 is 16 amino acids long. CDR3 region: CASSRTSGSNTGELFF. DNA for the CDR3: TGTGCCAGCAGCCGGACTAGCGGATCGAACACCGGGGAGCTGTTTTTT.

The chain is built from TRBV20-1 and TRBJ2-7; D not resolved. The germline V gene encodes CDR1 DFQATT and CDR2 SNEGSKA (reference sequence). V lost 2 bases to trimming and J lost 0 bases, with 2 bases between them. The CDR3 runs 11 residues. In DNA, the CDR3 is TGCAGTGCTAGACTCTCCTACGAGCAGTACTTC. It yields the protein CSARLSYEQYF.

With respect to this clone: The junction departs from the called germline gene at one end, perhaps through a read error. CDR3 sequence: CASSIDYQKTQYF. In DNA, the CDR3 is TGTGCCAGTAGTATAGACTACCAAAAGACCCAGTACTTC. The chain recombines TRBV19 with TRBJ2-5; D remains ambiguous. CDR3 length: 13 amino acids. The germline V gene encodes CDR1 LNHDA and CDR2 SQIVND (reference sequence).

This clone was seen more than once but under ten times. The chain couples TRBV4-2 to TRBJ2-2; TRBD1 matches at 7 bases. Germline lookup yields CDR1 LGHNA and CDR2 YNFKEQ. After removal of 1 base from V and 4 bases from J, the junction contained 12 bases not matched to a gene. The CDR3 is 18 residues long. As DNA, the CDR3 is TGTGCCAGCAGCCAAGCTTTGGCAGGGGGAGTCAGCACCGGGGAGCTGTTTTTT. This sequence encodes CASSQALAGGVSTGELFF.

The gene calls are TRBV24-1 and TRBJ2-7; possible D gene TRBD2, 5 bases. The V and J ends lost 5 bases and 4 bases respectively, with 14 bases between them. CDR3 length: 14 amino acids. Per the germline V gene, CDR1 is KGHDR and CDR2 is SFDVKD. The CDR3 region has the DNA TGTGCCACCAGTGCGTATGGGGAGTCGTACGAGCAGTACTTC. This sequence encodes CATSAYGESYEQYF.

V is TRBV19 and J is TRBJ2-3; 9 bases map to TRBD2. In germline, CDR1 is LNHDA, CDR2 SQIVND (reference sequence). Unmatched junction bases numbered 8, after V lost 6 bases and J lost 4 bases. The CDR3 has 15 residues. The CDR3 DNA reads TGTGCCAGTAGCACCGCGGGGGGGTCCGCAGATACGCAGTATTTT. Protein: CASSTAGGSADTQYF.

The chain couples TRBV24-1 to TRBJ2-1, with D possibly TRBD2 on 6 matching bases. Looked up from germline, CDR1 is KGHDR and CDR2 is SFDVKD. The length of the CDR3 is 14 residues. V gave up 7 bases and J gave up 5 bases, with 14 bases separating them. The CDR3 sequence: CATSPGLKDNEQFF. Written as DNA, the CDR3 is TGTGCCACCAGCCCGGGACTTAAAGACAATGAGCAGTTCTTC.

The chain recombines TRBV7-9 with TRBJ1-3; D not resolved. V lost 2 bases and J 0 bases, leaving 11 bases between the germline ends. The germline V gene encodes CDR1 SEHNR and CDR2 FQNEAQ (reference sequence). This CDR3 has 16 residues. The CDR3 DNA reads TGTGCCAGCAGCTTAATGGAGGGCTTCTCTGGAAACACCATATATTTT. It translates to CASSLMEGFSGNTIYF.

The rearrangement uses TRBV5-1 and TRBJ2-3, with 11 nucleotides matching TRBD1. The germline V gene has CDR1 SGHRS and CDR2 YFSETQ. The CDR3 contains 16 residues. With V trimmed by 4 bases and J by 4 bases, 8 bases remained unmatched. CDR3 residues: CASSLRTGGVSDTQYF. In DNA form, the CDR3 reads TGCGCCAGCAGCCTCAGGACAGGGGGCGTTTCAGATACGCAGTATTTT.

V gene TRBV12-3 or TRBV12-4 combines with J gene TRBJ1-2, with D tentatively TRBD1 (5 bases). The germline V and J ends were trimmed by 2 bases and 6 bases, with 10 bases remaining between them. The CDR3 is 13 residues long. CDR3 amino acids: CASSLSGRDGYTF. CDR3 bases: TGTGCCAGCAGTTTATCAGGGAGGGATGGCTACACCTTC.

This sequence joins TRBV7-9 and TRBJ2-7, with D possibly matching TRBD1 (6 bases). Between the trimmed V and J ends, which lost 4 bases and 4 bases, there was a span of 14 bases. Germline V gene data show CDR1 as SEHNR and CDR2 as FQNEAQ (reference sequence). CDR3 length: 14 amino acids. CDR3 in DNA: TGTGCCAGCAGCTCGATCCAGGGGAGATACGAGCAGTACTTC. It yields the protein CASSSIQGRYEQYF.

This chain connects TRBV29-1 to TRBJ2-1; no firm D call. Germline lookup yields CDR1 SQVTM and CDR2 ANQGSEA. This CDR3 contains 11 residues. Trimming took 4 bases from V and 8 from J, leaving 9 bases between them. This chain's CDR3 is CSVGEGDEQFF. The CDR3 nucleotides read TGCAGCGTTGGCGAAGGAGATGAGCAGTTCTTC.

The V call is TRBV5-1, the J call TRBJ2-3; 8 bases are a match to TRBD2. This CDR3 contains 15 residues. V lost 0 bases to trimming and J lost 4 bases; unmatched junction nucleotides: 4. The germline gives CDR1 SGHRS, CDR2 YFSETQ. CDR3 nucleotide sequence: TGCGCCAGCAGCTTGGGCACGGGGGGGTCAGATACGCAGTATTTT. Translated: CASSLGTGGSDTQYF.

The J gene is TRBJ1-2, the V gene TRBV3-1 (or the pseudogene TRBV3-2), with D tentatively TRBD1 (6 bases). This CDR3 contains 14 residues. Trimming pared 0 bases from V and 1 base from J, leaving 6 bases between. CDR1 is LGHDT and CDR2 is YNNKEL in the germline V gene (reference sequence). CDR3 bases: TGTGCCAGCAGCCAAGAGGACAGTAACTATGGCTACACCTTC. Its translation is CASSQEDSNYGYTF.

The CDR3 loop reads CASSELGQGISGYTF. The CDR3 bases are TGTGCCAGCAGTGAATTGGGGCAGGGTATCTCTGGCTACACCTTC. The rearrangement joins TRBV6-1 to TRBJ1-2, with D possibly TRBD1 on 5 matching bases. Germline V CDR1 and CDR2: MNHNS, SASEGT. The CDR3 runs 15 residues. Trimming removed 2 bases from V and 7 bases from J, with 17 bases in between.

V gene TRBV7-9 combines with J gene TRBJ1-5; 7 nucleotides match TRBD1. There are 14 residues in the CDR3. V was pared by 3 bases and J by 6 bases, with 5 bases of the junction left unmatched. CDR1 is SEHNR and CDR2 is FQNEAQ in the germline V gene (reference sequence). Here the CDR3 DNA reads TGTGCCAGCAGCTTGGGGACAGTTGGTCAGCCCCAGCATTTT. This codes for CASSLGTVGQPQHF. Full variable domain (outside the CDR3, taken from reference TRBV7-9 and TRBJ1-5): DTGVSQNPRHKITKRGQNVTFRCDPISEHNRLYWYRQTLGQGPEFLTYFQNEAQLEKSRLLSDRFSAERPKGSFSTLEIQRTEQGDSAMYLCASSLGTVGQPQHFGDGTRLSIL.

CDR3 in DNA: TGCGCCAGCAAAGCTCTAGCGGGGCCAGCCTACGAGCAGTACTTC. This gives the protein CASKALAGPAYEQYF. The chain recombines TRBV10-2 with TRBJ2-7; TRBD2 matches at 9 bases. After removal of 7 bases from V and 2 bases from J, the junction contained 9 bases not matched to a gene. The germline gives CDR1 WSHSY, CDR2 SAAADI. The CDR3 extends over 15 amino acids.

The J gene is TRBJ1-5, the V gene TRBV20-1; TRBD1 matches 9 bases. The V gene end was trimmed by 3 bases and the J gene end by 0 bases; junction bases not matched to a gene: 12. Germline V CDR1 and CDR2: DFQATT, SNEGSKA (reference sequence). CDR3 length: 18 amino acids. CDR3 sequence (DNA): TGCAGTGCTAGTCAGAAACAGGGGGCCACTTATAGCAATCAGCCCCAGCATTTT. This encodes CSASQKQGATYSNQPQHF.